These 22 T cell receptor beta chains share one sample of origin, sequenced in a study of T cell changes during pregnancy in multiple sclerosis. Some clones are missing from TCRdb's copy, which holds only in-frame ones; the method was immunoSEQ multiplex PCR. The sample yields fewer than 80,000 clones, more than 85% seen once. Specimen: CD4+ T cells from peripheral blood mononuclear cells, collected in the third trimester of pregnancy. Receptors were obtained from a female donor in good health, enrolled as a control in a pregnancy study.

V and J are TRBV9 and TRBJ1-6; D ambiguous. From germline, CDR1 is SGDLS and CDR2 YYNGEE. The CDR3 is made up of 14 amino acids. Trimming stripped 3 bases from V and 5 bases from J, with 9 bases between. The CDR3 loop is CASSALSDNSPLHF. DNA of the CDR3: TGTGCCAGCAGCGCCTTATCTGATAATTCACCCCTCCACTTT.

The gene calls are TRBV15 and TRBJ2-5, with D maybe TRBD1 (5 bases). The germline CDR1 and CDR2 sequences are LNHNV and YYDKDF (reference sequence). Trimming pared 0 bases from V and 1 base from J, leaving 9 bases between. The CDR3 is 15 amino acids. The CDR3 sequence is CATSRDPGPQETQYF. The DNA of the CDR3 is TGTGCCACCAGCAGAGACCCAGGGCCCCAAGAGACCCAGTACTTC.

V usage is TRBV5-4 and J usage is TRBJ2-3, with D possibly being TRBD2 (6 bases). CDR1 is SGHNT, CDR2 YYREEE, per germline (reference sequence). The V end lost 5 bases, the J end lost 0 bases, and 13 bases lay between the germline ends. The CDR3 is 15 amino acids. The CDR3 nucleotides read TGTGCCAGCAGGGGGCGGGGCTCTAGCACAGATACGCAGTATTTT. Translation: CASRGRGSSTDTQYF.

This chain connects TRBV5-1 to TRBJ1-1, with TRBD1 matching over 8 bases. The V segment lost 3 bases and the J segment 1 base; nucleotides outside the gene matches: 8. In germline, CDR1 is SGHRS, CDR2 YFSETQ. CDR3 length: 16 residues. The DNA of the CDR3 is TGCGCCAGCAGCTCTCTTTCGACAGGGGCGAACACTGAAGCTTTCTTT. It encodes CASSSLSTGANTEAFF.

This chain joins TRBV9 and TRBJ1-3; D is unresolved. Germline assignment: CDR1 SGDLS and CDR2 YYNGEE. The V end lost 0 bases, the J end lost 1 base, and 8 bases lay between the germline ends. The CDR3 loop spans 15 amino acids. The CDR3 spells CASSVDGGSGNTIYF. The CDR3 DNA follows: TGTGCCAGCAGCGTAGATGGAGGATCTGGAAACACCATATATTTT.

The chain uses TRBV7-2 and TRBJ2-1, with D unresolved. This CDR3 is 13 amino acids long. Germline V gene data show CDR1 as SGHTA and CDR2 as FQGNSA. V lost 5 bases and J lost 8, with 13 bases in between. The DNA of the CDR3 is TGTGCCAGCAGCCCCCCTCTTCGGGATGAGCAGTTCTTC. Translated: CASSPPLRDEQFF. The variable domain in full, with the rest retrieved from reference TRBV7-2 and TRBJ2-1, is GAGVSQSPSNKVTEKGKDVELRCDPISGHTALYWYRQSLGQGLEFLIYFQGNSAPDKSGLPSDRFSAERTGGSVSTLTIQRTQQEDSAVYLCASSPPLRDEQFFGPGTRLTVL.

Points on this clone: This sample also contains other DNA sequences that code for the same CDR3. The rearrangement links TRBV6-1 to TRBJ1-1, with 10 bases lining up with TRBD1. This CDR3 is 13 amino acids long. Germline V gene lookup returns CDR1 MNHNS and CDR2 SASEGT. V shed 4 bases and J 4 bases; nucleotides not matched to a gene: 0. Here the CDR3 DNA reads TGTGCCAGCAGTGGGACAGGGGGCACTGAAGCTTTCTTT. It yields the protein CASSGTGGTEAFF.

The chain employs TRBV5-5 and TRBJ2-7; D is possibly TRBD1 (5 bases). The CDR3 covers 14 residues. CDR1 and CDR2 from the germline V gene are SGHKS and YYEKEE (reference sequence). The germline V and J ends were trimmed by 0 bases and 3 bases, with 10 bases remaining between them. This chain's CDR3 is CASSLGQSNYEQYF. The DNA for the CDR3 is TGTGCCAGCAGCTTGGGACAGTCTAACTACGAGCAGTACTTC.

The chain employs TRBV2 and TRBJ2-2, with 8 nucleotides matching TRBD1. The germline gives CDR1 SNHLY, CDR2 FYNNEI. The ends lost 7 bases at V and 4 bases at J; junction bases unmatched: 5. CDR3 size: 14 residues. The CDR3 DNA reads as TGTGCCAGCACCCGACAGGGGACCACCGGGGAGCTGTTTTTT. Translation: CASTRQGTTGELFF.

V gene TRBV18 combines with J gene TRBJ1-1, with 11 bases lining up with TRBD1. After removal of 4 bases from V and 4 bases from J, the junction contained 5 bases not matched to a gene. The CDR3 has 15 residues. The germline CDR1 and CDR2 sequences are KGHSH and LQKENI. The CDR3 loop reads CASSRTGGVLTEAFF. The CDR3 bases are TGTGCCAGCTCACGGACAGGGGGCGTCCTCACTGAAGCTTTCTTT.

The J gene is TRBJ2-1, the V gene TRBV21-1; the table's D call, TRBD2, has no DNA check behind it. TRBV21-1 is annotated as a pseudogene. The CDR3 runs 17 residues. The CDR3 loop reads CASSRSGTSGGNNEQFF. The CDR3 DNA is TGTGCCAGCAGCAGATCCGGGACTAGCGGGGGGAACAATGAGCAGTTCTTC.

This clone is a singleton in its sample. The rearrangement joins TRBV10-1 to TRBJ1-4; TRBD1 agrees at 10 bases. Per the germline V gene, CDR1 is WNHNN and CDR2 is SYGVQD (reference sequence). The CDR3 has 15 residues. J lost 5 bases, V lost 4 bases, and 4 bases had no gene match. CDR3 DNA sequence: TGCGCCAGCAGTGCACCGGGACAGGGGAATGAAAAACTGTTTTTT. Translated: CASSAPGQGNEKLFF.

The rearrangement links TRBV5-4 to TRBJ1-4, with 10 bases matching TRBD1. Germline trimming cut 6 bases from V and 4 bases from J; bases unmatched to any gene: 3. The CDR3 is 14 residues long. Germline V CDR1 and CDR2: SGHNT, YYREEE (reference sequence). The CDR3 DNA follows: TGTGCCAGCAACCGGGACAGGGGTAATGAAAAACTGTTTTTT. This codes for CASNRDRGNEKLFF.

CDR3 nucleotides: TGTGCCTGGACGAGGTATGGGGGGAAATATGGCTACACCTTC. Amino acid sequence: CAWTRYGGKYGYTF. The rearrangement uses TRBV30 and TRBJ1-2; D is perhaps TRBD1 (5 bases). The CDR3 is made up of 14 amino acids. Germline CDR1 and CDR2: GTSNPN and SVGIG (reference sequence). Trimming left V 4 bases short and J 5 bases short, with 17 bases between.

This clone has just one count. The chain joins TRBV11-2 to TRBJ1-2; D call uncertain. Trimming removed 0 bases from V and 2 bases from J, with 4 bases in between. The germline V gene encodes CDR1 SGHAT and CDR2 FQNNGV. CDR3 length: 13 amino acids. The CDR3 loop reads CASSLDSNYGYTF. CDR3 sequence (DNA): TGTGCCAGCAGCTTAGATTCAAACTATGGCTACACCTTC.

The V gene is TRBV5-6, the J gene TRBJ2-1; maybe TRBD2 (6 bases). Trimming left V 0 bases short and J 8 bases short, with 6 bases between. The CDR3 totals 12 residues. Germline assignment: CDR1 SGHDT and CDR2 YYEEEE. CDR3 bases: TGTGCCAGCAGCTTGGGGGGGGATGAGCAGTTCTTC. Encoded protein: CASSLGGDEQFF.

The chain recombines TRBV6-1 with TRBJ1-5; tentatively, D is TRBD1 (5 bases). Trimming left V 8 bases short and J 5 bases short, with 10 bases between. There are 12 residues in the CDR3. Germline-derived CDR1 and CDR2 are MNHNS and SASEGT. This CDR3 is CASDRGDQPQHF. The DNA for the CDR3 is TGTGCCAGCGATCGGGGGGATCAGCCCCAGCATTTT.

CDR3 nucleotides: TGTGCCAGCTCACCGGGACAGGGGGTTTACGAGCAGTACTTC. Translation: CASSPGQGVYEQYF. The V call is TRBV18, the J call TRBJ2-7, with 11 bases lining up with TRBD1. V shed 3 bases, J shed 4 bases, and the junction held 2 bases outside the gene matches. Germline CDR1 reads KGHSH; CDR2 reads LQKENI. The CDR3 is made up of 14 amino acids. Variable domain in full (rest from reference TRBV18 and TRBJ2-7): NAGVMQNPRHLVRRRGQEARLRCSPMKGHSHVYWYRQLPEEGLKFMVYLQKENIIDESGMPKERFSAEFPKEGPSILRIQQVVRGDSAAYFCASSPGQGVYEQYFGPGTRLTVT.

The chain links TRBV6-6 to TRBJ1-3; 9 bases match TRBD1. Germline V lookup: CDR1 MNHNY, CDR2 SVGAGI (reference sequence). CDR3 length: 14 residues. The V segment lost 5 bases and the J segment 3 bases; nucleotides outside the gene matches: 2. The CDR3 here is CASSDRGYGNTIYF. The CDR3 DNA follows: TGTGCCAGCAGTGACAGGGGGTATGGAAACACCATATATTTT.

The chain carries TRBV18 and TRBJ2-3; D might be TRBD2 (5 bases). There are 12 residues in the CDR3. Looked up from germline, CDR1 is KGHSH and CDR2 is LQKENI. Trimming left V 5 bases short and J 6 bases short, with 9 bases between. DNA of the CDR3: TGTGCCAGCTCAGCACGAGGGGATACGCAGTATTTT. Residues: CASSARGDTQYF.

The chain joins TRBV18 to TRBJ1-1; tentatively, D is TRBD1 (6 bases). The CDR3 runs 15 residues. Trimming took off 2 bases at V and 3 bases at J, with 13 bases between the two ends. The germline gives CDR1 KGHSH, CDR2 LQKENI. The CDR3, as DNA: TGTGCCAGCTCACCAATAGCAGGGGTTGACACTGAAGCTTTCTTT. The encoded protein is CASSPIAGVDTEAFF.

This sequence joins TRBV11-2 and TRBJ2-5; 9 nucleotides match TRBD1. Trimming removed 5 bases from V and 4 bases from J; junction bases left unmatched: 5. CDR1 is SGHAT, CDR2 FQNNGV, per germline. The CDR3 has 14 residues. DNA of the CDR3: TGTGCCAGCAGCCCCAGACAGGGGGGAGAGACCCAGTACTTC. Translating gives CASSPRQGGETQYF.